This TCR beta chain emerged from a study of T-cell reconstitution after alpha-beta-depleted transplantation in children. General study results and limits: Reports say that about two months after transplant, the alpha-beta T cells came out of several hundred graft clones that had expanded. Surviving recipient cells, namely T cells and thymic progenitors, were the source of high day-60 TCRbeta diversity in some patients.

The V end lost 3 bases, the J end lost 1 base, and 4 bases lay between the germline ends. The CDR3 is made up of 13 amino acids. This clonotype occurred a few times. Its antigen remains unidentified. Unique molecular identifiers were built into the TCRbeta library. A single record per CDR3 protein comes from TCRdb applying MiXCR to the PCR reads. This sample yields about 420,000 distinct CDR3 sequences, of which 16% are seen a single time; approximately 29% belongs to the top ten. The TCR comes from a boy younger than two who had a stem cell transplant for Wiskott-Aldrich syndrome, so the T cells may come from the graft donor. This chain uses TRBV12-3 or TRBV12-4 with TRBJ1-5, with D unresolved. The sequencing here drew on PBMCs, mostly from graft donor cells, taken 360 days after TCRalphabeta/CD19-depleted stem cell transplant. The CDR3 region has the DNA TGTGCCAGCAGTTTTATCAGCAATCAGCCCCAGCATTTT. Amino acids: CASSFISNQPQHF.